Listed below are T cell receptor beta chains from one sample, sequenced in a study of cytomegalovirus exposure and HLA in healthy donors. Repertoires were generated with immunoSEQ multiplex PCR, while TCRdb's copy carries only in-frame clones and drops some. The sample lists around 80,000 clones, over 65% occurring once. The sample was PBMCs. These receptors were taken from a man aged 35 to 55 in good health and CMV-seropositive. CDR3s include the opening cysteine and the closing phenylalanine or tryptophan. The D gene is left open where the match is weak. Rows give clone size only sometimes, using once, few, many, or a class for an expanded clone.

d_call: NA
clone_size: few
v_call: TRBV27
j_call: TRBJ1-1
cdr3_aa: CASYGLNTEAFF
cdr3_nt: TGTGCCAGCTATGGGCTGAACACTGAAGCTTTCTTT

d_call: NA
clone_size: NA
v_call: TRBV6-1
j_call: TRBJ2-2
cdr3_aa: CASLNRLVWTGELFF
cdr3_nt: TGTGCCAGCCTTAATAGACTAGTGTGGACCGGGGAGCTGTTTTTT

d_call: NA
clone_size: NA
v_call: TRBV5-6
j_call: TRBJ2-3
cdr3_aa: CASSSFRGASTDTQYF
cdr3_nt: TGTGCCAGCAGCTCGTTTCGGGGGGCTTCTACAGATACGCAGTATTTT

d_call: NA
clone_size: NA
v_call: TRBV15
j_call: TRBJ2-7
cdr3_aa: CATSRDWAGDHEQYF
cdr3_nt: TGTGCCACCAGCAGAGATTGGGCAGGGGACCACGAGCAGTACTTC

d_call: NA
clone_size: NA
v_call: TRBV4-3
j_call: TRBJ2-2
cdr3_aa: CASSPGVQTGELFF
cdr3_nt: TGCGCCAGCAGCCCCGGGGTGCAGACCGGGGAGCTGTTTTTT

d_call: NA
clone_size: NA
v_call: TRBV19
j_call: TRBJ1-4
cdr3_aa: CASTSIASGYGEKLFF
cdr3_nt: TGTGCCAGTACCAGTATAGCGTCCGGTTATGGTGAAAAACTGTTTTTT

d_call: NA
clone_size: NA
v_call: TRBV28
j_call: TRBJ1-6
cdr3_aa: CASIRRGSRDSPLHF
cdr3_nt: TGTGCCAGCATCCGGAGGGGAAGCAGGGATTCACCCCTCCACTTT

d_call: NA
clone_size: NA
v_call: TRBV4-1
j_call: TRBJ1-1
cdr3_aa: CASSPTTRWNTEAFF
cdr3_nt: TGCGCCAGCAGCCCCACGACACGGTGGAACACTGAAGCTTTCTTT

d_call: TRBD2
clone_size: NA
v_call: TRBV30
j_call: TRBJ2-5
cdr3_aa: CAWSVLGPGLAGGPTGEETQYF
cdr3_nt: TGTGCCTGGAGTGTACTCGGGCCGGGACTAGCGGGAGGGCCAACAGGCGAAGAGACCCAGTACTTC

d_call: TRBD1
clone_size: NA
v_call: TRBV5-5
j_call: TRBJ2-7
cdr3_aa: CASSSGQGLGEQYF
cdr3_nt: TGTGCCAGCAGCTCGGGACAGGGGTTAGGGGAGCAGTACTTC

d_call: NA
clone_size: NA
v_call: TRBV21-1
j_call: TRBJ1-1
cdr3_aa: CASSTLETGTNTEAFF
cdr3_nt: TGTGCCAGCAGCACCTTAGAGACAGGCACAAACACTGAAGCTTTCTTT

d_call: NA
clone_size: few
v_call: TRBV11-2
j_call: TRBJ1-2
cdr3_aa: CASSQEGAVTNYGYTF
cdr3_nt: TGTGCCAGCAGCCAGGAGGGAGCGGTAACTAACTATGGCTACACCTTC

d_call: NA
clone_size: NA
v_call: TRBV29-1
j_call: TRBJ2-1
cdr3_aa: CSVELQNLNEQFF
cdr3_nt: TGCAGCGTTGAACTACAGAATCTCAATGAGCAGTTCTTC

d_call: NA
clone_size: NA
v_call: TRBV27
j_call: TRBJ1-2
cdr3_aa: CASSSLATSGYTF
cdr3_nt: TGTGCCAGCAGTTCCCTGGCCACCTCAGGCTACACCTTC

d_call: NA
clone_size: NA
v_call: TRBV6-5
j_call: TRBJ2-1
cdr3_aa: CASRPASLYSEQFF
cdr3_nt: TGTGCCAGCAGGCCAGCCAGTCTATACAGTGAGCAGTTCTTC

d_call: TRBD1
clone_size: NA
v_call: TRBV5-8
j_call: TRBJ2-3
cdr3_aa: CASSLDGTGVTLDTQYF
cdr3_nt: TGTGCCAGCAGCTTGGACGGGACAGGGGTTACCTTGGATACGCAGTATTTT

d_call: NA
clone_size: NA
v_call: TRBV5-1
j_call: TRBJ1-1
cdr3_aa: CASSGWTGGDTEAFF
cdr3_nt: TGCGCCAGCAGCGGCTGGACGGGAGGGGACACTGAAGCTTTCTTT

d_call: TRBD2
clone_size: NA
v_call: TRBV2
j_call: TRBJ2-5
cdr3_aa: CASSAGFESAGEGETQYF
cdr3_nt: TGTGCCAGCAGTGCTGGGTTTGAGTCCGCGGGGGAAGGGGAGACCCAGTACTTC

d_call: NA
clone_size: NA
v_call: TRBV9
j_call: TRBJ2-1
cdr3_aa: CASSVVGSSYNEQFF
cdr3_nt: TGTGCCAGCAGCGTAGTTGGGAGCTCCTACAATGAGCAGTTCTTC

d_call: NA
clone_size: NA
v_call: TRBV15
j_call: TRBJ2-3
cdr3_aa: CATTDFSTDTQYF
cdr3_nt: TGTGCCACCACGGACTTTAGCACAGATACGCAGTATTTT

d_call: TRBD2
clone_size: few
v_call: TRBV2
j_call: TRBJ2-5
cdr3_aa: CASSEMGLATQTQYF
cdr3_nt: TGTGCCAGCAGTGAGATGGGACTAGCGACACAGACCCAGTACTTC

d_call: NA
clone_size: NA
v_call: TRBV15
j_call: TRBJ1-5
cdr3_aa: CATSRDGRPQHF
cdr3_nt: TGTGCCACCAGCAGAGATGGCCGGCCCCAGCATTTT

d_call: NA
clone_size: NA
v_call: TRBV18
j_call: TRBJ2-7
cdr3_aa: CASSPLNWARTRGYEQYF
cdr3_nt: TGTGCCAGCTCACCTCTCAATTGGGCGAGGACCCGGGGCTACGAGCAGTACTTC

d_call: TRBD1
clone_size: NA
v_call: TRBV9
j_call: TRBJ1-3
cdr3_aa: CASSVGTGGQGGNTIYF
cdr3_nt: TGTGCCAGCAGCGTCGGGACAGGGGGCCAGGGTGGAAACACCATATATTTT

d_call: NA
clone_size: NA
v_call: TRBV9
j_call: TRBJ2-5
cdr3_aa: CASTFGTNQETQYF
cdr3_nt: TGTGCCAGCACCTTCGGGACAAACCAAGAGACCCAGTACTTC

d_call: TRBD2
clone_size: once
v_call: TRBV4-1
j_call: TRBJ2-3
cdr3_aa: CASSQGGRAWTDTQYF
cdr3_nt: TGCGCCAGCAGCCAAGGCGGGAGGGCCTGGACAGATACGCAGTATTTT

d_call: TRBD1
clone_size: NA
v_call: TRBV30
j_call: TRBJ1-5
cdr3_aa: CAWSAVDRGNQPQHF
cdr3_nt: TGTGCCTGGAGCGCCGTAGACAGGGGGAACCAGCCCCAGCATTTT

d_call: TRBD2
clone_size: few
v_call: TRBV19
j_call: TRBJ2-3
cdr3_aa: CATSGTSGGWADTQYF
cdr3_nt: TGTGCCACTTCCGGGACTAGCGGGGGATGGGCAGATACGCAGTATTTT

d_call: NA
clone_size: NA
v_call: TRBV28
j_call: TRBJ1-4
cdr3_aa: CASSLLGGATNEKLFF
cdr3_nt: TGTGCCAGCAGTTTACTCGGGGGGGCAACTAATGAAAAACTGTTTTTT

d_call: NA
clone_size: NA
v_call: TRBV7-2
j_call: TRBJ2-3
cdr3_aa: CASSSLSLTDTQYF
cdr3_nt: TGTGCCAGCAGCTCACTGTCCCTCACAGATACGCAGTATTTT

d_call: TRBD1
clone_size: NA
v_call: TRBV6-1
j_call: TRBJ1-3
cdr3_aa: CASSEAGTGVLVTIYF
cdr3_nt: TGTGCCAGCAGTGAAGCCGGGACAGGGGTATTGGTCACCATATATTTT

d_call: NA
clone_size: NA
v_call: TRBV11-2
j_call: TRBJ2-7
cdr3_aa: CASRQFQGSFEQYF
cdr3_nt: TGTGCCAGCAGGCAATTCCAGGGGTCTTTCGAGCAGTACTTC

d_call: TRBD1
clone_size: few
v_call: TRBV9
j_call: TRBJ2-5
cdr3_aa: CASSVGTVKETQYF
cdr3_nt: TGTGCCAGCAGCGTTGGGACAGTGAAAGAGACCCAGTACTTC

d_call: NA
clone_size: NA
v_call: TRBV7-9
j_call: TRBJ2-1
cdr3_aa: CASSPNQMNNEQFF
cdr3_nt: TGTGCCAGCAGCCCGAACCAGATGAACAATGAGCAGTTCTTC

d_call: TRBD2
clone_size: NA
v_call: TRBV6-1
j_call: TRBJ2-1
cdr3_aa: CASSDRSGGPIF
cdr3_nt: TGTGCCAGCAGTGATCGATCGGGAGGGCCGATCTTC

d_call: TRBD1
clone_size: NA
v_call: TRBV27
j_call: TRBJ1-1
cdr3_aa: CASSLRGRLLNTEAFF
cdr3_nt: TGTGCCAGCAGTTTGAGGGGGCGCCTATTGAACACTGAAGCTTTCTTT

d_call: NA
clone_size: NA
v_call: TRBV28
j_call: TRBJ1-4
cdr3_aa: CASSSGTTNEKLFF
cdr3_nt: TGTGCCAGCAGCAGCGGGACAACTAATGAAAAACTGTTTTTT

d_call: NA
clone_size: NA
v_call: TRBV7-9
j_call: TRBJ1-6
cdr3_aa: CSSSLDDSDSPLHF
cdr3_nt: TGTTCCAGCAGCTTAGACGACTCCGATTCACCCCTCCACTTT

d_call: NA
clone_size: NA
v_call: TRBV4-3
j_call: TRBJ2-7
cdr3_aa: CASSRTGGAYEQYF
cdr3_nt: TGCGCCAGCAGCCGGACCGGCGGGGCCTACGAGCAGTACTTC

d_call: NA
clone_size: NA
v_call: TRBV4-1
j_call: TRBJ1-2
cdr3_aa: CASSQEGRANYGYTF
cdr3_nt: TGCGCCAGCAGCCAAGAGGGCAGGGCTAACTATGGCTACACCTTC

d_call: TRBD2
clone_size: NA
v_call: TRBV9
j_call: TRBJ2-5
cdr3_aa: CASSPASGLKETQYF
cdr3_nt: TGTGCCAGCAGCCCGGCCTCGGGACTAAAAGAGACCCAGTACTTC

d_call: TRBD1
clone_size: NA
v_call: TRBV9
j_call: TRBJ1-6
cdr3_aa: CASSDRDRGPNSPLHF
cdr3_nt: TGTGCCAGCAGCGACCGGGACAGGGGGCCTAATTCACCCCTCCACTTT

d_call: NA
clone_size: NA
v_call: TRBV6-6
j_call: TRBJ2-7
cdr3_aa: CASSYRSGYEQYF
cdr3_nt: TGTGCCAGCAGTTACCGATCGGGTTACGAGCAGTACTTC

d_call: NA
clone_size: few
v_call: TRBV4-2
j_call: TRBJ2-2
cdr3_aa: CASSQDRRPPGELFF
cdr3_nt: TGTGCCAGCAGCCAAGATCGGCGGCCCCCCGGGGAGCTGTTTTTT

d_call: NA
clone_size: NA
v_call: TRBV21-1
j_call: TRBJ2-2
cdr3_aa: CASAPGGDTGELFF
cdr3_nt: TGTGCCAGCGCCCCGGGGGGGGACACCGGGGAGCTGTTTTTT